This record concerns one T cell receptor (beta chain) sequence. Its recognized antigen is unknown. The input lacks base qualities; no much larger clone sits a single base away. The data stem from a study of control samples from healthy donors and cancer patients (dated by TCRdb to 2019 to 2021). The protocol used for the library was the immunoSEQ multiplex PCR assay. The immuneACCESS repertoire file appears here via TCRdb, limited to in-frame rearrangements. These files lack a portion of the clones; in checked studies, under half of the deficit traces to unresolved V genes, and the cause of the others is not known. This sample comprises 90,000 to 100,000 clones, almost 85% of them detected only once. Clones ranked in the top ten supply about 2% of the sample. Germline trimming: 3 bases from V, 9 bases from J; junction bases outside gene matches: 8. CDR1 LNHDA and CDR2 SQIVND are derived from the germline V gene (reference sequence). Spanning cysteine to phenylalanine, the CDR3 consists of 14 amino acids. The retained sequence is limited to the CDR3, 42 bases, with the frame set at the first base.

The V gene is TRBV19 and the J gene is TRBJ1-5; 7 middle bases align to TRBD1. The sequencing sample was made of blood. The clonotype was recovered from a man aged 60-69 years in good health. The DNA sequence is given as TGTGCCAGTAGTATCACAGGGGATGGTGGGCCCCAGCATTTT. Its translation is CASSITGDGGPQHF.